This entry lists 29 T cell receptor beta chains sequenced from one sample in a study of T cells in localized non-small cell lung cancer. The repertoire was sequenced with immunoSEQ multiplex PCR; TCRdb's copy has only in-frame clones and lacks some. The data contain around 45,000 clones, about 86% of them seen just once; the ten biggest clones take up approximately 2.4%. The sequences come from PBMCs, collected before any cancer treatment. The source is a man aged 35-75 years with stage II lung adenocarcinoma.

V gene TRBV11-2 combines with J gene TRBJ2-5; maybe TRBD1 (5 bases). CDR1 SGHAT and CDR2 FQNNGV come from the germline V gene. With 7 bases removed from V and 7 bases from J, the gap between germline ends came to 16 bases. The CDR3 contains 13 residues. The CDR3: CASTPNLGVTQYF. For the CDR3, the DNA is TGTGCCAGCACCCCCAACCTAGGGGTGACCCAGTACTTC.

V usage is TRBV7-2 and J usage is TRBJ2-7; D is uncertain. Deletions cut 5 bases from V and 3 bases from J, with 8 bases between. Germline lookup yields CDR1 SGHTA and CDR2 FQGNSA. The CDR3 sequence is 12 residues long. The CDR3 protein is CASSAHDYEQYV. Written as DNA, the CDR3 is TGTGCCAGCAGCGCCCACGACTACGAGCAGTACGTC.

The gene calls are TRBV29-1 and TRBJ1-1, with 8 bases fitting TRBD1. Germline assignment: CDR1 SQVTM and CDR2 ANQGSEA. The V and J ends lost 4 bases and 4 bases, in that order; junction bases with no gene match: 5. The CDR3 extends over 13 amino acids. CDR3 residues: CSVGNTGGTEAFF. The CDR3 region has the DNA TGCAGCGTTGGCAACACAGGGGGCACTGAAGCTTTCTTT.

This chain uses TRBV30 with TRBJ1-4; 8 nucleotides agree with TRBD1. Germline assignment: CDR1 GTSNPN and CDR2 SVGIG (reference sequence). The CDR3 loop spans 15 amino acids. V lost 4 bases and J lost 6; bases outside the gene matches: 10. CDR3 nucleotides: TGTGCCTGGACCCGCCTGACAGGGGAATATGAAAAACTGTTTTTT. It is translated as CAWTRLTGEYEKLFF.

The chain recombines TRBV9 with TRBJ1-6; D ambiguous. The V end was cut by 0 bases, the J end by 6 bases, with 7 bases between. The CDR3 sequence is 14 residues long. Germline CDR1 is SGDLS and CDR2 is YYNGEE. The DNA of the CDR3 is TGTGCCAGCAGCGTAGGGAGCGGTAATTCACCCCTCCACTTT. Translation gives CASSVGSGNSPLHF. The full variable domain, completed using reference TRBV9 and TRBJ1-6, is DSGVTQTPKHLITATGQRVTLRCSPRSGDLSVYWYQQSLDQGLQFLIQYYNGEERAKGNILERFSAQQFPDLHSELNLSSLELGDSALYFCASSVGSGNSPLHFGNGTRLTVT.

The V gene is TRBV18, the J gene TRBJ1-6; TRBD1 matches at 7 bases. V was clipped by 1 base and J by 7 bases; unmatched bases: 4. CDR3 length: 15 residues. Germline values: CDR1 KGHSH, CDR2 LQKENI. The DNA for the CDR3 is TGTGCCAGCTCACCACAGGGGGCGCGGAATTCACCCCTCCACTTT. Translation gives CASSPQGARNSPLHF.

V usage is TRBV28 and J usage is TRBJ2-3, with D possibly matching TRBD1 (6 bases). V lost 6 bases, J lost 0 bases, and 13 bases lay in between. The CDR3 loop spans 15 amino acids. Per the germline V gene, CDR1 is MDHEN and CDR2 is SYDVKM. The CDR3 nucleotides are TGTGCCAGCAGCGTACAGGGCGGAAGCACAGATACGCAGTATTTT. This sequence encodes CASSVQGGSTDTQYF.

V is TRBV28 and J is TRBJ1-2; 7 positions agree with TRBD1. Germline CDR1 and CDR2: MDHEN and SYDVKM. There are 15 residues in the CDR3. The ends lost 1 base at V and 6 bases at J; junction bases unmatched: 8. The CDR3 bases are TGTGCCAGCAGTTTATTGGAGGGGGCGCTTGATGGCTACACCTTC. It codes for CASSLLEGALDGYTF.

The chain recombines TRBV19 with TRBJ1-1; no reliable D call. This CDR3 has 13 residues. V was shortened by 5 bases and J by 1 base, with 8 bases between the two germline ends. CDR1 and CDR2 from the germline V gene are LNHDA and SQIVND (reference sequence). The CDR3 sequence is CASSYSWNTEAFF. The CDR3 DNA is TGTGCCAGTAGTTATAGTTGGAACACTGAAGCTTTCTTT.

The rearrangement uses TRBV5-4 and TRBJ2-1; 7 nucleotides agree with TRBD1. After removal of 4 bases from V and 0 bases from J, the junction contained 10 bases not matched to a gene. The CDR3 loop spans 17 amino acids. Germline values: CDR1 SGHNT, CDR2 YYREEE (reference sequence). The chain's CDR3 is CASSLSTGTSSYNEQFF. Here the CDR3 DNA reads TGTGCCAGCAGCCTATCGACAGGGACGAGCTCCTACAATGAGCAGTTCTTC.

The CDR3 loop is CASSFRGGIGNTIYF. The CDR3 nucleotides are TGTGCCAGCAGTTTCCGGGGGGGGATTGGAAACACCATATATTTT. This chain links TRBV11-2 with TRBJ1-3; maybe TRBD1 (5 bases). The CDR3 is made up of 15 amino acids. Germline CDR1 reads SGHAT; CDR2 reads FQNNGV. The V end lost 6 bases, the J end lost 3 bases, and 15 bases lay between the germline ends. Full variable domain (missing parts from reference TRBV11-2 and TRBJ1-3): EAGVAQSPRYKIIEKRQSVAFWCNPISGHATLYWYQQILGQGPKLLIQFQNNGVVDDSQLPKDRFSAERLKGVDSTLKIQPAKLEDSAVYLCASSFRGGIGNTIYFGEGSWLTVV.

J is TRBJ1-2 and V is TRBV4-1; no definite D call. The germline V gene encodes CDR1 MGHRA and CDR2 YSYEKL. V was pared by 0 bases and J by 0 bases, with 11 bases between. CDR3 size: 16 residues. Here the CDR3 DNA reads TGCGCCAGCAGCCAAGATCCGGGCGTTTCTAACTATGGCTACACCTTC. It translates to CASSQDPGVSNYGYTF.

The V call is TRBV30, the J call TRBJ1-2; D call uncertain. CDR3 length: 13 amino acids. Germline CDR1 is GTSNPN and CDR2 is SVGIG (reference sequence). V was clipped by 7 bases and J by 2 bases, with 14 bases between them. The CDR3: CALSKEENYGYTF. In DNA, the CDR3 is TGTGCCTTATCTAAGGAAGAAAACTATGGCTACACCTTC. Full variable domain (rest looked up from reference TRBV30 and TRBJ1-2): SQTIHQWPATLVQPVGSPLSLECTVEGTSNPNLYWYRQAAGRGLQLLFYSVGIGQISSEVPQNLSASRPQDRQFILSSKKLLLSDSGFYLCALSKEENYGYTFGSGTRLTVV.

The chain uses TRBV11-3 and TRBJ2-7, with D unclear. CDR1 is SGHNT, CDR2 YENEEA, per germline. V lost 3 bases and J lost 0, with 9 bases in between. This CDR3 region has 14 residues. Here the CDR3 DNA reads TGTGCCAGCAGCTTGATAGCTAGCTCCTACGAGCAGTACTTC. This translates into CASSLIASSYEQYF.

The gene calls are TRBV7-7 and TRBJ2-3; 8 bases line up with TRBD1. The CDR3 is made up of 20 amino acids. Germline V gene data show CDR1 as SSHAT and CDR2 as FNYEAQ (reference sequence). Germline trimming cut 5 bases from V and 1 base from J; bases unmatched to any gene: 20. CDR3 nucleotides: TGTGCCAGCAGCCTCACCCCTCCAGGGGGCGTTATAGGGGGCACAGATACGCAGTATTTT. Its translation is CASSLTPPGGVIGGTDTQYF.

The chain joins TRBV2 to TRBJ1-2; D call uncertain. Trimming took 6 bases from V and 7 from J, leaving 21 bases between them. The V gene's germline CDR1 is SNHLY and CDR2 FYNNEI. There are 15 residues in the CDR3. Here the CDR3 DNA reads TGTGCCAGCAGCCAAGGGCGGGGAGGAGGCTTTGGCTACACCTTC. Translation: CASSQGRGGGFGYTF.

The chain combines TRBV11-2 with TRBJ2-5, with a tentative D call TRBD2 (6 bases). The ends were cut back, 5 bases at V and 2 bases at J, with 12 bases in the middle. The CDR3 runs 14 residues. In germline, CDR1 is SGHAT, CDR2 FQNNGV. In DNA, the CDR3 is TGTGCCAGCAGCATCATGGAGGGGCAAGAGACCCAGTACTTC. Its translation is CASSIMEGQETQYF.

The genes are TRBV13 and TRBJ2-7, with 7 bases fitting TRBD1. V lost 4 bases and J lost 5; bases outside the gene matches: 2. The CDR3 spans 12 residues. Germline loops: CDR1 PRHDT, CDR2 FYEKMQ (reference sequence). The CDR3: CASSYGQDEQYV. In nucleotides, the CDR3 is TGTGCCAGCAGCTACGGACAGGACGAGCAGTACGTC.

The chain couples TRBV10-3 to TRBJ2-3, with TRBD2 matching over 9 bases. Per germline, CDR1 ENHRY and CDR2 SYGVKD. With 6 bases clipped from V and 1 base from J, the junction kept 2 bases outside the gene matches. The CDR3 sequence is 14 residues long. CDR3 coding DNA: TGTGCCATCAGCGCGGGGGGGGGCACAGATACGCAGTATTTT. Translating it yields CAISAGGGTDTQYF.

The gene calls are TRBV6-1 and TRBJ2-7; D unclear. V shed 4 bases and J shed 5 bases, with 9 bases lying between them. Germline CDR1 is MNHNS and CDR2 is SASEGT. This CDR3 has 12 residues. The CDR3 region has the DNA TGTGCCAGCAGTGCCTTCAGGAACGAGCAGTACGTC. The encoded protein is CASSAFRNEQYV.

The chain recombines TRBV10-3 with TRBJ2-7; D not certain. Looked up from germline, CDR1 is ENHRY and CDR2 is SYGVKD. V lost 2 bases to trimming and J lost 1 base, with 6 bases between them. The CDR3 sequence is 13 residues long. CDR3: CAISERMSYEQYV. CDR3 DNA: TGTGCCATCAGTGAGAGGATGTCCTACGAGCAGTACGTC.

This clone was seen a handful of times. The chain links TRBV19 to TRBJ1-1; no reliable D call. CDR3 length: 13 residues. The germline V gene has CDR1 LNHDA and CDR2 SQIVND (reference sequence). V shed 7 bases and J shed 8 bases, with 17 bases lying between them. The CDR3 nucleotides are TGTGCCAGTACCTATGGGAGGACCGTAGAAGCTTTCTTT. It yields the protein CASTYGRTVEAFF.

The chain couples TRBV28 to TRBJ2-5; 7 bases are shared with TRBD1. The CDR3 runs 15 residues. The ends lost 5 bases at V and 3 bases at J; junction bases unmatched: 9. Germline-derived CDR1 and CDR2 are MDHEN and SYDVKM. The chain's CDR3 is CASSPTGQLKETQYF. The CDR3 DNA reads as TGTGCCAGCAGTCCTACGGGACAGCTAAAAGAGACCCAGTACTTC. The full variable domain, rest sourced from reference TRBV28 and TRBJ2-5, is DVKVTQSSRYLVKRTGEKVFLECVQDMDHENMFWYRQDPGLGLRLIYFSYDVKMKEKGDIPEGYSVSREKKERFSLILESASTNQTSMYLCASSPTGQLKETQYFGPGTRLLVL.

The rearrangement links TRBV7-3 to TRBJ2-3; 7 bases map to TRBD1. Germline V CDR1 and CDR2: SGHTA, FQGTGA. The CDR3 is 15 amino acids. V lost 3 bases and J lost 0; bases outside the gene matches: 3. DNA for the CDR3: TGTGCCAGCAGCTTGGACAGGCTAAGCACAGATACGCAGTATTTT. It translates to CASSLDRLSTDTQYF.

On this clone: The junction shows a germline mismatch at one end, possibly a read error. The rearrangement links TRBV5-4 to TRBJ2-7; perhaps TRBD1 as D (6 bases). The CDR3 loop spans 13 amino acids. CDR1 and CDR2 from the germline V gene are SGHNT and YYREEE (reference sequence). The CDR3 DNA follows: TGTGCCAGCAGCAGGCGCAATTCAGGGGATTTTGACTTC. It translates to CASSRRNSGDFDF.

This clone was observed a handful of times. For the CDR3, the DNA is TGTGCCAGCAGCCCCGACCTTTCTGGGGCCAACGTCCTGACTTTC. Translated: CASSPDLSGANVLTF. The chain combines TRBV11-2 with TRBJ2-6, with no clear D. Trimming removed 5 bases at V and 1 base at J, with 9 bases between. The germline CDR1 and CDR2 sequences are SGHAT and FQNNGV. The CDR3 spans 15 residues.

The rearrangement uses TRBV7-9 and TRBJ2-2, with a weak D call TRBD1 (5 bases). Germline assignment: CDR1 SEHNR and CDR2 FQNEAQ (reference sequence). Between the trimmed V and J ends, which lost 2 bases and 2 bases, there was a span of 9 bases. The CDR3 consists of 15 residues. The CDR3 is CASSLPRVNTGELFF. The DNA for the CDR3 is TGTGCCAGCAGCTTACCCAGGGTAAACACCGGGGAGCTGTTTTTT.

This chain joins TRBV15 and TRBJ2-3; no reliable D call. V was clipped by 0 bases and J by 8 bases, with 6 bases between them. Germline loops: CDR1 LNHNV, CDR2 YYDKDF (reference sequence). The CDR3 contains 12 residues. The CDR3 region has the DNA TGTGCCACCAGCAGAGATATCGGTACGCAGTATTTT. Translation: CATSRDIGTQYF.

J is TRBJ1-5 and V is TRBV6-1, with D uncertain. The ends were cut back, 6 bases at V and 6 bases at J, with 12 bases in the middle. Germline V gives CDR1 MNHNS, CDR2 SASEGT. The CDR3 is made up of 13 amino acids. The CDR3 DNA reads TGTGCCAGCAGGGCAGAGTCGGGTCAGCCCCAGCATTTT. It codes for CASRAESGQPQHF.